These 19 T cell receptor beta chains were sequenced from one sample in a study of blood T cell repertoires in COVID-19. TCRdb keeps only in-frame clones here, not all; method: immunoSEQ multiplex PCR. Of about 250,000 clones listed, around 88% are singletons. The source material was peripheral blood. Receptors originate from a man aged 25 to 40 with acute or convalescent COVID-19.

The CDR3 DNA sequence: TGTGCCAGCAGCGTAGCTAATCAGGTTCGATCTGGGGCCAACGTCCTGACTTTC. Its protein is CASSVANQVRSGANVLTF. The chain links TRBV9 to TRBJ2-6; no clear D gene. Between the trimmed V and J ends, which lost 0 bases and 1 base, there was a span of 14 bases. Germline CDR1 and CDR2: SGDLS and YYNGEE. The CDR3 is 18 amino acids.

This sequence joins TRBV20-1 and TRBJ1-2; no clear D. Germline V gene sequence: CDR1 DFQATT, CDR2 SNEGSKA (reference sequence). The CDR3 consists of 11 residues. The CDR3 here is CTTTDNYGYTF. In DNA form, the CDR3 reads TGCACCACGACTGATAACTATGGCTACACCTTC.

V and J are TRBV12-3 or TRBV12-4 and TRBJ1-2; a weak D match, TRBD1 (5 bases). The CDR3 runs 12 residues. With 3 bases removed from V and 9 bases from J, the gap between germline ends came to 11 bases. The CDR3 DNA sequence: TGTGCCAGCAGTTTGTACAGGACCCGCTACACCTTC. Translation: CASSLYRTRYTF.

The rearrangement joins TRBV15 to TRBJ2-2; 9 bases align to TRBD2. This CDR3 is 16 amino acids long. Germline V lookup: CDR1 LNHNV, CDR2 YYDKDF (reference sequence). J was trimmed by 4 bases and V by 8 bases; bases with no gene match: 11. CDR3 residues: CATGQNGLASTGELFF. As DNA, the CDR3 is TGTGCCACCGGACAAAACGGACTAGCGAGCACCGGGGAGCTGTTTTTT.

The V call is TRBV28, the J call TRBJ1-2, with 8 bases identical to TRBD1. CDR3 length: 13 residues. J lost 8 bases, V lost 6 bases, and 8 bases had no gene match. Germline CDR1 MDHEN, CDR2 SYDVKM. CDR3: CASSQGTGYGYTF. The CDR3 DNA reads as TGTGCCAGCAGCCAAGGGACAGGCTACGGCTACACCTTC.

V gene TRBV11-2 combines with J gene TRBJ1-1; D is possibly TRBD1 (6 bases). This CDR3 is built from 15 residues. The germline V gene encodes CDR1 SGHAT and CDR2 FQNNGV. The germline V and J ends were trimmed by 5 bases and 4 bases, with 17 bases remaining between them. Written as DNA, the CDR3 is TGTGCCAGCAGCCACGCGACAGGTGTTCGCACTGAAGCTTTCTTT. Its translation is CASSHATGVRTEAFF.

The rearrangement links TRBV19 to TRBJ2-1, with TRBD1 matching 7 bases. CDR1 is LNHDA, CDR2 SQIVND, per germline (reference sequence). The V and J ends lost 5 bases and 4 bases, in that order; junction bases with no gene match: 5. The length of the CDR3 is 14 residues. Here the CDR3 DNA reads TGTGCCAGTAGTGCCGGGACAGTATACAATGAGCAGTTCTTC. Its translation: CASSAGTVYNEQFF.

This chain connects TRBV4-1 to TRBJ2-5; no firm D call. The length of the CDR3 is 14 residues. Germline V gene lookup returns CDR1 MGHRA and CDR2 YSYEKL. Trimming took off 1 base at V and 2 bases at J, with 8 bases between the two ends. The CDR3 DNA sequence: TGCGCCAGCAGCCAAGCCTCGCGGCAAGAGACCCAGTACTTC. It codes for CASSQASRQETQYF.

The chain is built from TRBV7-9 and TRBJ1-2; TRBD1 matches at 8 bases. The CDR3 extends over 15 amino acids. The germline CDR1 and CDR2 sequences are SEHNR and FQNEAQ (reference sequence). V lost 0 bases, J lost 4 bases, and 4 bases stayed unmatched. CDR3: CASSLADRGGYGYTF. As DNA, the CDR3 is TGTGCCAGCAGCTTAGCCGACAGGGGTGGCTATGGCTACACCTTC.

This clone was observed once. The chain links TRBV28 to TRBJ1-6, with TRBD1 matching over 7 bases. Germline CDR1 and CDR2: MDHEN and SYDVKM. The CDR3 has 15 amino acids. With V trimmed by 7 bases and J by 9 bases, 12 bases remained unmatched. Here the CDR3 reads CASISSSGQASPLHF. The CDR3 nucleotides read TGTGCCAGCATATCGAGTAGCGGACAGGCTTCACCCCTCCACTTT.

CDR3 in DNA: TGTGCCAGAAGACTAGCGGGAGCATACGAGCAGTACTTC. Translation gives CARRLAGAYEQYF. This chain links TRBV2 with TRBJ2-7; 12 nucleotides line up with TRBD2. Germline V gene sequence: CDR1 SNHLY, CDR2 FYNNEI. V was pared by 9 bases and J by 4 bases, with 4 bases of the junction left unmatched. The CDR3 has 13 amino acids.

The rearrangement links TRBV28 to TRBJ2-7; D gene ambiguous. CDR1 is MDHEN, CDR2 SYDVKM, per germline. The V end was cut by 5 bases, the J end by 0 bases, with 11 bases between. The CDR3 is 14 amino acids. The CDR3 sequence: CASSPRGSSYEQYF. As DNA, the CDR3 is TGTGCCAGCAGTCCCCGAGGAAGCTCCTACGAGCAGTACTTC. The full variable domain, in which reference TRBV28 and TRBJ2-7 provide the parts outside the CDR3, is DVKVTQSSRYLVKRTGEKVFLECVQDMDHENMFWYRQDPGLGLRLIYFSYDVKMKEKGDIPEGYSVSREKKERFSLILESASTNQTSMYLCASSPRGSSYEQYFGPGTRLTVT.

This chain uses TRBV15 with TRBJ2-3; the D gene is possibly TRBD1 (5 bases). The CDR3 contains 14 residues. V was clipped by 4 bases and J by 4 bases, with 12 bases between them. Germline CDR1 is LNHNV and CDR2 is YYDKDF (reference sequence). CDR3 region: CATSTDPGPDTQYF. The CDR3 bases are TGTGCCACCAGCACAGATCCAGGGCCAGATACGCAGTATTTT. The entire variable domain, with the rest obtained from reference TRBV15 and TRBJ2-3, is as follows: DAMVIQNPRYQVTQFGKPVTLSCSQTLNHNVMYWYQQKSSQAPKLLFHYYDKDFNNEADTPDNFQSRRPNTSFCFLDIRSPGLGDTAMYLCATSTDPGPDTQYFGPGTRLTVL.

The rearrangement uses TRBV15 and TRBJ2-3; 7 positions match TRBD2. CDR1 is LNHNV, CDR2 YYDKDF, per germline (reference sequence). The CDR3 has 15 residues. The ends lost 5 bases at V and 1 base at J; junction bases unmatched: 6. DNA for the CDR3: TGTGCCACCAGCCCACAAGCGGGACGCACAGATACGCAGTATTTT. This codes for CATSPQAGRTDTQYF.

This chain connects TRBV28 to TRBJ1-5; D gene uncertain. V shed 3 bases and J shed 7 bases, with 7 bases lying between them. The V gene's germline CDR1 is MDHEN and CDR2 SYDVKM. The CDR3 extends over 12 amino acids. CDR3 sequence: CASSFQWQPQHF. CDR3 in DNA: TGTGCCAGCAGTTTCCAGTGGCAGCCCCAGCATTTT. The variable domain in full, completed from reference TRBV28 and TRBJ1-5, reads DVKVTQSSRYLVKRTGEKVFLECVQDMDHENMFWYRQDPGLGLRLIYFSYDVKMKEKGDIPEGYSVSREKKERFSLILESASTNQTSMYLCASSFQWQPQHFGDGTRLSIL.

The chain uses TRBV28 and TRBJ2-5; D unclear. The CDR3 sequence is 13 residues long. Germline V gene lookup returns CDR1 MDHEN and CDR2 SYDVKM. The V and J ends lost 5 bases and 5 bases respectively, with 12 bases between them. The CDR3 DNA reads TGTGCCAGCAGTGTACGTGCGAGGGAGACCCAGTACTTC. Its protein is CASSVRARETQYF.

Here the CDR3 DNA reads TGCAGCGTCTCTAGCGGGAGGGCCTACGAGCAGTACTTC. This gives the protein CSVSSGRAYEQYF. This chain links TRBV29-1 with TRBJ2-7, with TRBD2 matching 12 bases. The V segment lost 6 bases and the J segment 2 bases; nucleotides outside the gene matches: 2. Germline-derived CDR1 and CDR2 are SQVTM and ANQGSEA. The CDR3 runs 13 residues.

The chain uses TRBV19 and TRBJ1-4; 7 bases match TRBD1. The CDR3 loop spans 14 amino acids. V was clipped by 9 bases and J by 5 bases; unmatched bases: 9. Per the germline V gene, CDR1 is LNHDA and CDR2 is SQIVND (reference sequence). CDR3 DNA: TGTGCCAGCACTCCCGGGACAGAGAATGAAAAACTGTTTTTT. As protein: CASTPGTENEKLFF.

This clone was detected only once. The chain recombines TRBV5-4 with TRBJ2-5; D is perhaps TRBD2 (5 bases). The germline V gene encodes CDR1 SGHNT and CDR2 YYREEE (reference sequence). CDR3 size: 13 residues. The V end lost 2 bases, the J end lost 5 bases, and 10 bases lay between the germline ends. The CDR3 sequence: CASSFDRGETQYF. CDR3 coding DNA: TGTGCCAGCAGCTTTGATAGAGGGGAGACCCAGTACTTC.